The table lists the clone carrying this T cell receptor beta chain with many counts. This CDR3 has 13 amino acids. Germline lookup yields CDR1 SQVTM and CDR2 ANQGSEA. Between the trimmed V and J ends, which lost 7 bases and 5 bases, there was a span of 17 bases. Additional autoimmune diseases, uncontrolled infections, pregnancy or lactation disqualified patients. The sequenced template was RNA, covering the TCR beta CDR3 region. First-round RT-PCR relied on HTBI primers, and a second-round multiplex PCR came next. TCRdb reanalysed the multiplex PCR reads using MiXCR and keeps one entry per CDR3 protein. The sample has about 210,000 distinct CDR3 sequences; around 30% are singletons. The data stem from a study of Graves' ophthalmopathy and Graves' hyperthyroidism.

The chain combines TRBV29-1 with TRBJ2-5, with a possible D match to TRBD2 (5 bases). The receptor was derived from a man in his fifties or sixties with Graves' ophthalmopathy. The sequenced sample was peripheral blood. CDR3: CSALTRERETQYF. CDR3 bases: TGCAGCGCCCTCACCCGTGAGCGGGAGACCCAGTACTTC.